These T cell receptor beta chains were read from a single sample in a study of CD8 T cells in Susac syndrome. TCRdb redid the calling of the immunoSEQ multiplex PCR reads with MiXCR, one entry per CDR3 protein. The sample records roughly 330,000 distinct CDR3 sequences, roughly nine tenths being singletons. The sequencing sample was made of CD4+ T cells from PBMCs. The receptors were gathered from a human donor with multiple sclerosis. Both conserved end residues are part of each CDR3. A D gene is named only where the DNA matches it firmly. Clone size, where shown, is once, few, many, or a class for clones that have expanded.

v_call,d_call,clone_size,j_call,cdr3_nt,cdr3_aa
TRBV7-9,TRBD1,NA,TRBJ1-2,TGTGCCAGCAGCCCCACAGGGGACAGGGGGACTAACTATGGCTACACCTTC,CASSPTGDRGTNYGYTF
TRBV12-3/TRBV12-4,NA,NA,TRBJ2-2,TGTGCCAGCAGTTGGCAGGGGCCCACCGGGGAGCTGTTTTTT,CASSWQGPTGELFF
TRBV12-3/TRBV12-4,NA,NA,TRBJ2-6,TGTGCCAGCAGCCTCGTCACAGGGTCCCCTGGGGCCAACGTCCTGACTTTC,CASSLVTGSPGANVLTF
TRBV7-8,NA,NA,TRBJ1-1,TGTGCCAGCAGCTTAGTAGCAGGACTAATGGTGTACACTGAAGCTTTCTTT,CASSLVAGLMVYTEAFF
TRBV15,NA,few,TRBJ2-7,TGTGCCACCAGCAGAGTAATCGGTTCGTCCTACGAGCAGTACTTC,CATSRVIGSSYEQYF
TRBV12-3/TRBV12-4,NA,few,TRBJ2-1,TGTGCCAGCAGTTCAGGCCGGAGCTCCTACAATGAGCAGTTCTTC,CASSSGRSSYNEQFF
TRBV5-4,NA,NA,TRBJ1-2,TGTGCCAGCAGCTTGCAGCTGGGCACCTATGGCTACACCTTC,CASSLQLGTYGYTF
TRBV7-9,NA,NA,TRBJ2-5,TGTGCCAGCAGCTTAGCCGCCGTCCAAGAGACCCAGTACTTC,CASSLAAVQETQYF
TRBV4-1,NA,NA,TRBJ1-4,TGCGCCAGCAGCCAACATGGGGCAGCCTTTGAAAAACTGTTTTTT,CASSQHGAAFEKLFF
TRBV4-1,TRBD2,NA,TRBJ2-1,TGCGCCAGCAGCCCTGGGACTAGCGGTCCTAATGAGCAGTTCTTC,CASSPGTSGPNEQFF
TRBV24-1,NA,NA,TRBJ1-4,TGTGCCACCAGTCCCCTCCAGGGACGGAATGAAAAACTGTTTTTT,CATSPLQGRNEKLFF
TRBV5-1,TRBD2,NA,TRBJ2-3,TGCGCCAGCAGCGGAACCGGGACTAGCGGGGGCGGGGGCACAGATACGCAGTATTTT,CASSGTGTSGGGGTDTQYF
TRBV3-1,NA,NA,TRBJ1-6,TGTGCCAGCAGCCAAGCCAGGGGAAATTCACCCCTCCACTTT,CASSQARGNSPLHF
TRBV7-9,NA,NA,TRBJ1-2,TGTGCCAGCAGCTTAGACTTGGCAGGGGCTGGCTACACCTTC,CASSLDLAGAGYTF
TRBV7-3,NA,NA,TRBJ2-6,TGTGCCAGCAGCCCCGGGTACTCTGGGGCCAACGTCCTGACTTTC,CASSPGYSGANVLTF
TRBV11-2,NA,NA,TRBJ1-1,TGTGCCAGCAGCCTAACAGGCGCCAGTGAAGCTTTCTTT,CASSLTGASEAFF
TRBV29-1,NA,NA,TRBJ2-7,TGCAGCGTTGAAGGGCGGGGGCTCTACGAGCAGTACTTC,CSVEGRGLYEQYF
TRBV12-3/TRBV12-4,TRBD1,NA,TRBJ1-5,TGTGCCAGCAGCCCTGACAGGGGGCGTAAAGGCAATCAGCCCCAGCATTTT,CASSPDRGRKGNQPQHF
TRBV18,NA,NA,TRBJ2-7,TGTGCCAGCTCACCCAGACCATCCTACGAGCAGTACTTC,CASSPRPSYEQYF
TRBV27,NA,NA,TRBJ2-6,TGTGCCAGCAGTCCGGGAATGCGAACTGGGGCCAACGTCCTGACTTTC,CASSPGMRTGANVLTF
TRBV5-1,TRBD1,NA,TRBJ1-1,TGCGCCAGCAGCTTGGAGCCAGGGGGCTCGAACACTGAAGCTTTCTTT,CASSLEPGGSNTEAFF
TRBV3-1,NA,NA,TRBJ1-6,TGTGCCAGCAGCCGGACCGGGACCGTCCTCTATAATTCACCCCTCCACTTT,CASSRTGTVLYNSPLHF
TRBV30,TRBD2,NA,TRBJ2-5,TGTGCCTGGGACCCGGGACTAGCTGGGGAGACCCAGTACTTC,CAWDPGLAGETQYF
TRBV15,NA,NA,TRBJ2-1,TGTGCCACCAGCAGAGATTCTCGCTACTTCAGCGGACCCTACAATGAGCAGTTCTTC,CATSRDSRYFSGPYNEQFF
TRBV20-1,NA,NA,TRBJ2-7,TGCAGTGCTAGAAGGGGAGCGCCTAAGAACGAGCAGTACTTC,CSARRGAPKNEQYF
TRBV24-1,NA,NA,TRBJ1-1,TGTGCCACCAGTCAGAACACTGAAGCTTTCTTT,CATSQNTEAFF
TRBV7-2,NA,NA,TRBJ2-7,TGTGCCAGCAGCCTCCTGGACGAGCAGTACTTC,CASSLLDEQYF
TRBV12-3/TRBV12-4,NA,NA,TRBJ1-1,TGTGCCAGCAGTTTAGCGCAAGTTGGGGTTCCGAACACTGAAGCTTTCTTT,CASSLAQVGVPNTEAFF
TRBV19,NA,NA,TRBJ1-2,TGTGCCAGTAGTATATTATCCACTAACTATGGCTACACCTTC,CASSILSTNYGYTF
TRBV2,NA,NA,TRBJ2-2,TGTGCCAGCAGTGAAGCCGGGAGAGGCACCGGGGAGCTGTTTTTT,CASSEAGRGTGELFF
TRBV7-2,TRBD1,once,TRBJ1-1,TGTGCCAGCAGCCCTCAGGGGGCTGGGGGCACTGAAGCTTTCTTT,CASSPQGAGGTEAFF
TRBV18,TRBD2,NA,TRBJ2-3,TGTGCCAGCTCACCAGGGACTAGCCCAGATACGCAGTATTTT,CASSPGTSPDTQYF
TRBV15,TRBD1,NA,TRBJ2-3,TGTGCCACCAGCAGAGATCGGGGACAGGGGAATGATAACAGGTCTCAGTATTTT,CATSRDRGQGNDNRSQYF
TRBV7-2,NA,NA,TRBJ1-2,TGTGCCAGCAGCGGAGCCGTGACATACCGTGGCTACACCTTC,CASSGAVTYRGYTF
TRBV18,NA,NA,TRBJ1-5,TGTGCCAGCTCACCAGACCCGATTAGCAATCAGCCCCAGCATTTT,CASSPDPISNQPQHF
TRBV3-1,TRBD2,NA,TRBJ2-1,TGTGCCAGCAGCCTAAGAGGACTAGCGGGGAGGTTAAATGAGCAGTTCTTC,CASSLRGLAGRLNEQFF